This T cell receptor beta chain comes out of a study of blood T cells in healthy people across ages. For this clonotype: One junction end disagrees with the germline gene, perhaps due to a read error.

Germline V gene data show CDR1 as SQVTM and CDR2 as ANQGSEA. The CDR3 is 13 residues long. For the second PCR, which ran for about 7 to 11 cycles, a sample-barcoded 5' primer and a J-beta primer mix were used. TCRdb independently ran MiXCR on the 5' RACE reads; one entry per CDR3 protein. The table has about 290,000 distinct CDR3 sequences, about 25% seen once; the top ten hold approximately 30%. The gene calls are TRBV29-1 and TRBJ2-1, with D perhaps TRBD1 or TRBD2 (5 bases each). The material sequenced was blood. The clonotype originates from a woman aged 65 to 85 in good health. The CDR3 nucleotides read TGCAGCGTTGAAGTGTACGACAGCTACGAGCGGTACTTC. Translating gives CSVEVYDSYERYF.